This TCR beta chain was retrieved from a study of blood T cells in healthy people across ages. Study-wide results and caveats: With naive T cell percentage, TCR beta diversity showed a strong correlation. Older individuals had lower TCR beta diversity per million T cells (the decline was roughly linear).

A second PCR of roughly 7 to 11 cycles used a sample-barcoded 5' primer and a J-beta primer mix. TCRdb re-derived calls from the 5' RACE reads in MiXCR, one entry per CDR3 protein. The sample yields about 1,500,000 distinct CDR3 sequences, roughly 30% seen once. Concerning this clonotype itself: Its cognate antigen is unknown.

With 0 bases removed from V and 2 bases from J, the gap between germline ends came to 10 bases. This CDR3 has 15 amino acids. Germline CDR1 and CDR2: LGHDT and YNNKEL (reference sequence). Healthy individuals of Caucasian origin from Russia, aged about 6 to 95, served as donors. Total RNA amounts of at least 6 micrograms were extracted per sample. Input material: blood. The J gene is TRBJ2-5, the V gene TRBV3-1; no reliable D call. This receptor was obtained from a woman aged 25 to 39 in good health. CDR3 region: CASSQELKLQETQYF. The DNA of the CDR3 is TGTGCCAGCAGCCAAGAACTGAAGTTACAAGAGACCCAGTACTTC.